One sample yielded the 7 T cell receptor beta chains listed below, sequenced in a study of T cells in Graves' hyperthyroidism and ophthalmopathy (dated by TCRdb to between 2017 and 2020). The library was obtained by multiplex PCR. TCRdb lists the instrument as Illumina HiSeq 2000. TCR beta CDR3 regions were amplified from RNA transcripts. For the first round of RT-PCR on the TCR CDR3, the HTBI primer set was used together with the Qiagen OneStep RT-PCR kit. The public sequencing data were trimmed at Q25 with fastp and processed into clonotypes with MiXCR by TCRdb, which kept only in-frame beta chains. CDR3 protein sequences are deduplicated, and each keeps its most common genes and DNA. The sample yields approximately 600,000 distinct CDR3 sequences; 11% to 15% were counted once. The ten largest clones represent approximately 5.7% of the sample. Sequenced input: blood. The receptor set was obtained from a woman in her twenties or thirties with Graves' hyperthyroidism that later progressed to Graves' ophthalmopathy.

There are many counts of this clonotype. V gene TRBV12-5 combines with J gene TRBJ2-1; 9 nucleotides line up with TRBD2. This CDR3 is 16 amino acids long. Trimming at V came to 2 bases and at J to 5 bases, leaving 7 bases not matched to a gene. Germline assignment: CDR1 LGHNT and CDR2 FRNRAP. In DNA form, the CDR3 reads TGTGCTAGTGGTTTGCCTCAACTAGCGGGTAACAATGAGCAGTTCTTC. Translating it yields CASGLPQLAGNNEQFF.

The gene calls are TRBV2 and TRBJ1-1; D unresolved. Trimming cost V 7 bases and J 6 bases, with 9 bases left between them. The CDR3 loop spans 11 amino acids. CDR1 is SNHLY, CDR2 FYNNEI, per germline. This CDR3 is CASTWTSEAFF. The CDR3 region has the DNA TGTGCCAGCACTTGGACTTCTGAAGCTTTCTTT.

This rearrangement joins TRBV6-2 or TRBV6-3 to TRBJ2-7; D is undetermined. Per germline, CDR1 MNHEY and CDR2 SVGEGT. The CDR3 extends over 11 amino acids. The V gene lost 2 bases and the J gene lost 6 bases, with 5 bases spanning the gap. CDR3 sequence reads: CASSYEREQYF. As DNA, the CDR3 is TGTGCCAGCAGTTACGAACGCGAGCAGTACTTC.

A few counts support this clonotype. The chain has TRBV7-2 and TRBJ1-6; D perhaps matches TRBD1 (5 bases). Germline loops: CDR1 SGHTA, CDR2 FQGNSA. Trimming cost V 5 bases and J 7 bases, with 15 bases left between them. The CDR3 consists of 15 residues. CDR3 nucleotide sequence: TGTGCCAGCAGCGACTACCAGGGAGGCAATTCACCCCTCCACTTT. Its protein product is CASSDYQGGNSPLHF.

This clonotype occurred a few times. The rearrangement links TRBV12-3 or TRBV12-4 to TRBJ1-1; a possible D gene is TRBD1 (5 bases). This CDR3 contains 13 residues. The ends were cut back, 5 bases at V and 4 bases at J, with 11 bases in the middle. The CDR3 sequence is CASSLQETTEAFF. CDR3 nucleotide sequence: TGTGCCAGCAGTCTACAGGAGACCACTGAAGCTTTCTTT.

This clonotype was observed many times. The chain couples TRBV11-2 to TRBJ2-7; a possible D gene is TRBD2 (6 bases). In germline, CDR1 is SGHAT, CDR2 FQNNGV. V lost 0 bases and J lost 5, with 17 bases in between. CDR3 length equals 16 residues. The CDR3 region has the DNA TGTGCCAGCAGCTTAGAGCGGGGAAGCGGAGGGAACGAGCAGTACTTC. This encodes CASSLERGSGGNEQYF.

Remarks on this clonotype: A much bigger clone sits one base away, suggesting this may be a read error. The chain uses TRBV7-3 and TRBJ1-2, with 7 nucleotides matching TRBD1. Germline V CDR1 and CDR2: SGHTA, FQGTGA. The V and J ends lost 5 bases and 8 bases, in that order; junction bases with no gene match: 14. The CDR3 is 15 amino acids. For the CDR3, the DNA is TGTGCCAGCAGCACCCGACAGGGAGGGTGGGCAGGCTACACCTTC. Amino acids: CASSTRQGGWAGYTF.